This T cell receptor (beta chain) was documented in a study of cytomegalovirus exposure and HLA in healthy donors. The study's findings and limits: As a later analysis showed, a missense DCLRE1C variant was linked to trimming of TCR beta V- and J-genes. Reportedly, fewer N-insertions than the approximately 610-donor mean appeared in an Asian-associated ancestry cluster in a later analysis. Previously analyzed data showed that most TCR beta V segments were productive at a frequency of about 87% or about 30%.

For this clone: Its specificity is unknown.

The PCR had 60 Vbeta and 13 Jbeta primers. The method was immunoSEQ multiplex PCR; TCRdb's version includes in-frame clones alone and lacks a portion of them. Counted here are around 170,000 clones, about four fifths occurring once; the ten biggest clones make up approximately 2.1%. The CDR3 length is 15 residues. Trimming took 5 bases from V and 2 from J, leaving 12 bases between them. The germline V gene encodes CDR1 SGHTA and CDR2 FQGNSA. The chain joins TRBV7-2 to TRBJ1-4, with a weak D call TRBD1 (5 bases). Sequencing was carried out using PBMCs. This TCR was recovered from a woman younger than 45 in good health and CMV-seronegative. The CDR3, as DNA: TGTGCCAGCAGCGCCCAGCGGGGCACTAATGAAAAACTGTTTTTT. Protein sequence: CASSAQRGTNEKLFF.